Shown below are 26 T cell receptor beta chains from a single sample sequenced in a study of blood T cells in healthy people across ages. Combining a sample-barcoded 5' primer with a J-beta primer mix, a second PCR ran for about 6 to 12 cycles. TCRdb re-called the 5' RACE reads through MiXCR, storing one row per CDR3 protein. Of roughly 1.7 million distinct CDR3 sequences in the sample, 30% to 40% were seen once. The sequencing input was blood. The receptors come from a woman aged 25 to 39 in good health.

This clonotype was counted a few times. The gene calls are TRBV9 and TRBJ2-5; 13 bases line up with TRBD2. This CDR3 has 16 amino acids. Germline V CDR1 and CDR2: SGDLS, YYNGEE. Trimming removed 3 bases from V and 2 bases from J; junction bases left unmatched: 4. Here the CDR3 DNA reads TGTGCCAGCAGCGCCCAACTAGCGGGGGGGCAAGAGACCCAGTACTTC. This gives the protein CASSAQLAGGQETQYF.

With regard to this clonotype: Sequence at one end of the junction differs from germline and may be a read error. This chain connects TRBV2 to TRBJ2-2; 8 positions agree with TRBD1. This CDR3 region has 15 residues. In germline, CDR1 is SNHLY, CDR2 FYNNEI. CDR3 sequence reads: CAGSPDRAGTGKLFF. In DNA, the CDR3 is TGTGCCGGCAGTCCGGACAGGGCGGGCACCGGGAAGCTGTTTTTT.

The J gene is TRBJ2-3, the V gene TRBV9; 9 nucleotides align to TRBD2. The junction had 6 bases not matched to a gene; V was cut back by 0 bases and J by 4 bases. This CDR3 comprises 16 residues. Germline CDR1 is SGDLS and CDR2 is YYNGEE. As DNA, the CDR3 is TGTGCCAGCAGCGTAGCTTATGGCGGGGGGGCAGATACGCAGTATTTT. Encoded protein: CASSVAYGGGADTQYF.

The chain is built from TRBV27 and TRBJ2-4, with D tentatively TRBD2 (6 bases). With the DNA end fitting TRBJ2-7 better, the J assignment may be wrong. The CDR3 extends over 12 amino acids. Germline-derived CDR1 and CDR2 are MNHEY and SMNVEV (reference sequence). In DNA form, the CDR3 reads TGTGCCAGCACAAGCGGAGGGTTCGAGCAGTACTTC. Translation: CASTSGGFEQYF.

Only a few counts were recorded for this clonotype. The V call is TRBV11-2, the J call TRBJ1-2; unclear D gene. This CDR3 has 13 amino acids. V was trimmed by 4 bases and J by 2 bases, leaving 8 bases between them. The germline gives CDR1 SGHAT, CDR2 FQNNGV. The CDR3 nucleotides are TGTGCCAGCAGCTCTAAGGGAAACTATGGCTACACCTTC. Encoded protein: CASSSKGNYGYTF.

Notes on this clonotype: This may be a read error, as it is one base from a much larger clone. V gene TRBV29-1 combines with J gene TRBJ2-3; D is possibly TRBD1 (7 bases). From germline, CDR1 is SQVTM and CDR2 ANQGSEA. The CDR3 is 14 amino acids. CDR3 DNA sequence: TGCAGCTTCTCGGAGGGGGCGTCAGGGGATACGAAGTATTTT. Translation: CSFSEGASGDTKYF.

The chain couples TRBV4-1 to TRBJ1-2, with 9 bases fitting TRBD1. This CDR3 contains 15 residues. Germline-derived CDR1 and CDR2 are MGHRA and YSYEKL. V was pared by 2 bases and J by 8 bases, with 9 bases of the junction left unmatched. This chain's CDR3 is CASSQKEDRGSGYTF. As DNA, the CDR3 is TGCGCCAGCAGCCAAAAAGAGGACAGGGGATCAGGCTACACCTTC.

This rearrangement joins TRBV12-3 or TRBV12-4 to TRBJ2-1; D is unclear. V was trimmed by 7 bases and J by 9 bases, leaving 10 bases between them. The CDR3 length is 11 residues. Written as DNA, the CDR3 is TGTGCCAGCACATCTCGCGGTGAGCAGTTCTTC. Protein sequence: CASTSRGEQFF.

This clonotype occurred a few times. The chain uses TRBV7-2 and TRBJ1-5, with unresolved D. Trimming cost V 0 bases and J 0 bases, with 6 bases left between them. The germline V gene encodes CDR1 SGHTA and CDR2 FQGNSA. The CDR3 has 15 amino acids. The CDR3 DNA follows: TGTGCCAGCAGCTTAGCCTCTTATAGCAATCAGCCCCAGCATTTT. Encoded protein: CASSLASYSNQPQHF. Using reference TRBV7-2 and TRBJ1-5 for the parts outside the CDR3, the full variable domain is GAGVSQSPSNKVTEKGKDVELRCDPISGHTALYWYRQSLGQGLEFLIYFQGNSAPDKSGLPSDRFSAERTGGSVSTLTIQRTQQEDSAVYLCASSLASYSNQPQHFGDGTRLSIL.

J is TRBJ2-1 and V is TRBV6-6; D gene uncertain. CDR3 length: 16 amino acids. CDR1 is MNHNY, CDR2 SVGAGI, per germline (reference sequence). V was trimmed by 7 bases and J by 3 bases, leaving 19 bases between them. DNA for the CDR3: TGTGCCAGCACCTTTAGTATGGGGAACTTCTACAATGAGCAGTTCTTC. Its protein product is CASTFSMGNFYNEQFF.

J is TRBJ2-7 and V is TRBV7-6, with 10 bases identical to TRBD1. The CDR3 sequence is 17 residues long. V shed 5 bases, J shed 5 bases, and the junction held 15 bases outside the gene matches. Germline CDR1 and CDR2: SGHVS and FNYEAQ. CDR3 sequence reads: CASSVKPDRGQSDEQYF. The CDR3 bases are TGTGCCAGCAGCGTTAAACCCGACAGGGGGCAAAGTGACGAGCAGTACTTC.

This clonotype has only a few counts. The J gene is TRBJ2-1, the V gene TRBV7-6; 8 bases map to TRBD2. The ends lost 5 bases at V and 8 bases at J; junction bases unmatched: 8. The CDR3 has 14 residues. The germline V gene has CDR1 SGHVS and CDR2 FNYEAQ. CDR3 amino acids: CASSPSGSSDEQFF. The DNA for the CDR3 is TGTGCCAGCAGCCCGAGCGGGAGTAGCGATGAGCAGTTCTTC.

V gene TRBV20-1 combines with J gene TRBJ2-7, with TRBD2 matching 7 bases. Germline CDR1 DFQATT, CDR2 SNEGSKA (reference sequence). J lost 7 bases, V lost 6 bases, and 18 bases had no gene match. The CDR3 length is 15 residues. This CDR3 reads CSAKGYGTLGGEQYF. The DNA of the CDR3 is TGCAGTGCAAAAGGGTACGGGACCCTGGGAGGGGAGCAGTACTTC.

This sequence joins TRBV6-4 and TRBJ1-1; 10 bases fit TRBD1. The CDR3 is 15 residues long. V was clipped by 2 bases and J by 5 bases; unmatched bases: 5. Per the germline V gene, CDR1 is MRHNA and CDR2 is SNTAGT. CDR3 nucleotides: TGTGCCAGCAGTGACGCGAGACAGGGGGCTACTGAAGCTTTCTTT. Translation gives CASSDARQGATEAFF.

The chain uses TRBV5-6 and TRBJ2-5, with D unresolved. The J call is uncertain, as TRBJ2-7 better fits the DNA end. Germline CDR1 reads SGHDT; CDR2 reads YYEEEE. The CDR3 runs to 12 residues. The CDR3 DNA is TGTGCCAGCAGCCTCAGATCCAACGAGCAGTACTTC. Translation: CASSLRSNEQYF.

In this sample, this clonotype turned up a few times. The chain has TRBV10-3 and TRBJ2-5; 9 bases are shared with TRBD1. The CDR3 length is 14 residues. Trimming took 0 bases from V and 5 from J; bases not matched to a gene: 1. Looked up from germline, CDR1 is ENHRY and CDR2 is SYGVKD. The CDR3 spells CAISESTGGETQYF. CDR3 DNA: TGTGCCATCAGTGAGTCGACAGGGGGGGAGACCCAGTACTTC.

The chain employs TRBV6-5 and TRBJ2-5; 7 bases agree with TRBD2. Looked up from germline, CDR1 is MNHEY and CDR2 is SVGAGI. The CDR3 totals 16 residues. The ends lost 6 bases at V and 5 bases at J; junction bases unmatched: 15. This CDR3 is CASSPGLTSPGETQYF. The DNA of the CDR3 is TGTGCCAGCAGCCCCGGCCTGACTAGCCCGGGGGAGACCCAGTACTTC.

This clonotype was recorded a few times. This chain uses TRBV20-1 with TRBJ2-4; TRBD2 might be the D (7 bases). The end of the DNA fits TRBJ2-7 better, so the J call may be wrong. Germline V gene lookup returns CDR1 DFQATT and CDR2 SNEGSKA (reference sequence). The CDR3 runs 11 residues. The DNA for the CDR3 is TGCAGTGTGCGGGGGCCCAACGAGCAGTACTTC. This translates into CSVRGPNEQYF.

The chain employs TRBV20-1 and TRBJ1-4, with D perhaps TRBD1 (5 bases). Germline CDR1 reads DFQATT; CDR2 reads SNEGSKA (reference sequence). There are 15 residues in the CDR3. V was clipped by 6 bases and J by 2 bases, with 16 bases between them. The CDR3 sequence: CSAPQGEGTNEKLFF. The CDR3 DNA is TGCAGTGCACCCCAGGGCGAGGGGACTAATGAAAAACTGTTTTTT.

As to this clonotype: The junction differs from germline at one of its ends, possibly a read error. V and J are TRBV6-5 and TRBJ2-3; TRBD1 matches 7 bases. Looked up from germline, CDR1 is MNHEY and CDR2 is SVGAGI. This CDR3 region has 15 residues. The CDR3, as DNA: TGTGCCGGCAGTTACGAGGGGGCGTACACAGATACGCAGTATTTT. Its protein is CAGSYEGAYTDTQYF.

This rearrangement joins TRBV5-1 to TRBJ2-1; 11 bases line up with TRBD2. The DNA end favors TRBJ2-7, so the J call may be wrong. Germline V lookup: CDR1 SGHRS, CDR2 YFSETQ. CDR3 length: 18 residues. In DNA form, the CDR3 reads TGCGCCAGCAGCTATCTTAGCGGGGGGGCCTCCTCCTACAATGAGCAGTACTTC. Protein: CASSYLSGGASSYNEQYF.

The genes are TRBV4-2 and TRBJ2-7; TRBD2 matches 10 bases. Germline-derived CDR1 and CDR2 are LGHNA and YNFKEQ. The CDR3 is 16 residues long. Trimming removed 3 bases from V and 4 bases from J; junction bases left unmatched: 9. Written as DNA, the CDR3 is TGTGCCAGCAGCCACGCCTTAAGCGGGAGGGGGTACGAGCAGTACTTC. Residues: CASSHALSGRGYEQYF.

There are many counts of this clonotype. V gene TRBV5-6 combines with J gene TRBJ2-7; D possibly corresponds to TRBD2 (5 bases). CDR3 length: 14 residues. Trimming took 1 base from V and 0 from J, leaving 8 bases between them. Germline V CDR1 and CDR2: SGHDT, YYEEEE. Here the CDR3 reads CASSLIGSSYEQYF. CDR3 bases: TGTGCCAGCAGCTTGATTGGGAGCTCCTACGAGCAGTACTTC.

This clonotype has only a few counts. This rearrangement joins TRBV6-2 or TRBV6-3 to TRBJ1-1, with TRBD1 as a possible D gene (5 bases). V was pared by 2 bases and J by 1 base, with 8 bases between. CDR1 and CDR2 (germline): MNHEY, SVGEGT. CDR3 size: 14 residues. The CDR3 sequence is CASSYGGTNTEAFF. Here the CDR3 DNA reads TGTGCCAGCAGTTACGGCGGGACGAACACTGAAGCTTTCTTT.

The chain employs TRBV28 and TRBJ2-7, with 7 nucleotides matching TRBD2. Losses at the gene ends were 4 bases for V and 3 bases for J; bases not matched to a gene: 9. Germline CDR1 MDHEN, CDR2 SYDVKM. The CDR3 is 15 amino acids. In DNA, the CDR3 is TGTGCCAGCAGTTGGGCCGGGGGGATAAACTACGAGCAGTACTTC. The encoded protein is CASSWAGGINYEQYF.

The chain uses TRBV29-1 and TRBJ2-3; 9 bases map to TRBD2. CDR3 length equals 15 residues. V was pared by 5 bases and J by 4 bases, with 10 bases of the junction left unmatched. Looked up from germline, CDR1 is SQVTM and CDR2 is ANQGSEA. The chain's CDR3 is CSVRASGVASDTQYF. For the CDR3, the DNA is TGCAGCGTTAGGGCTAGCGGGGTGGCTTCAGATACGCAGTATTTT.